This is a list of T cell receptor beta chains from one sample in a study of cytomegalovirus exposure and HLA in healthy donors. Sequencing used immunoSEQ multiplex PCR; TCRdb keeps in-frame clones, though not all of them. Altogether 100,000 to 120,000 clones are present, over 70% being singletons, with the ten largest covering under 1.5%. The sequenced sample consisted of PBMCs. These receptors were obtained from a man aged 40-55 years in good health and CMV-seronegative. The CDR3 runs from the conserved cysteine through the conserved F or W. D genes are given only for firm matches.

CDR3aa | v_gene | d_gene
CASSYSIAGSHEQYF | TRBV6-5 | NA
CASSLTGDLSNQPQHF | TRBV5-6 | TRBD1
CASSRTDLNTEAFF | TRBV7-2 | NA
CASSYGPRQGTYEQYF | TRBV6-5 | TRBD1
CASSPNSYEQYF | TRBV27 | NA
CASSQERGSSNQPQHF | TRBV4-1 | NA
CASSFTSLTGRGWYEQYF | TRBV5-1 | NA
CSVPSRDRDQDYGYTF | TRBV29-1 | TRBD1
CASSARVVGGYTF | TRBV5-8 | NA
CASRLTENTEAFF | TRBV19 | NA
CASRQGGTEAFF | TRBV28 | TRBD1
CASSRKVGGTNEKLFF | TRBV9 | NA
CASSAQGSGNYGYTF | TRBV6-1 | NA
CASSQGQGGWGELFF | TRBV4-1 | TRBD1
CASSQVKGGGYEQYF | TRBV4-2 | TRBD1
CASSESVGYNEQFF | TRBV10-2 | NA
CASNFLGPNTGELFF | TRBV7-9 | NA
CASSLGLGVQETQYF | TRBV27 | NA
CASSPRTGVTYEQYF | TRBV19 | TRBD1
CSVDRGTEAFF | TRBV29-1 | TRBD1